The entry that follows covers one TCR beta chain sequence. The source of the sample is a study of OX40 agonist ivuxolimab in advanced cancers. Study as a whole: Of mixed ages from about 23 to 90 and averaging about 56 years, the group was just under 85% male.

J was trimmed by 6 bases and V by 4 bases; bases with no gene match: 4. Germline V CDR1 and CDR2: KGHSH, LQKENI. The CDR3 has 14 residues. Generated by immunoSEQ multiplex PCR, the TCRdb table keeps only in-frame clones and is missing some. The sample contains 57,000 or so clones, 65% to 90% of which appear only once. The clonotype comes from an adult with an advanced solid tumor such as melanoma, head and neck, liver or kidney cancer. The V and J genes are TRBV18 and TRBJ1-4, with TRBD1 identical over 8 bases. The material sequenced was CD4+ or CD8+ T cells sorted from blood, taken in a trial of the OX40 agonist ivuxolimab. The DNA for the CDR3 is TGTGCCAGCTCACTGACAGGGGAGGATGAAAAACTGTTTTTT. This sequence encodes CASSLTGEDEKLFF.